This TCR beta chain was found in a study of glioma-infiltrating T cells after dendritic cell vaccination. As for the study in general: Patients had newly diagnosed or recurrent glioblastoma and received dendritic cell vaccines. Points from the study as a whole: The cohort had few patients with full blood and tumor sets.

This CDR3 spans 16 amino acids. Germline values: CDR1 SGHVS, CDR2 FNYEAQ. J was trimmed by 6 bases and V by 0 bases; bases with no gene match: 8. Time point reported: after dendritic cell vaccination, including at tumor progression/relapse. Selection required adequate fresh-frozen tumor tissue plus more than two years' survival data. Blood PBMC samples: pre-vaccination, two weeks post third vaccination, and at tumor progression. About this clone: Its specificity is unknown.

Method: immunoSEQ multiplex PCR; TCRdb's copy keeps in-frame clones and lacks some. The data hold 85,000 or so clones, with roughly 85% observed a single time. The sample was blood, taken after dendritic cell vaccination. This clonotype was obtained from a human donor with glioblastoma. The chain combines TRBV7-6 with TRBJ2-1; 7 bases fit TRBD2. CDR3 DNA sequence: TGTGCCAGCAGCTTAGCGGGAGGGCCGTTGATCAATGAGCAGTTCTTC. It codes for CASSLAGGPLINEQFF.